This T cell receptor (beta chain) was recorded in a study of shared clonotypes between healthy human individuals. Generated by immunoSEQ multiplex PCR, the TCRdb table keeps only in-frame clones and is missing some. The sample records about 2 million clones, 95% being singletons. This clone was detected once. Specimen: naive CD4+ T cells sorted from blood. Described subset: CD45RA+ positively selected. The receptor was derived from a man younger than 30 in good health.

CDR3 residues: CASSQDPRQGTGELFF. In DNA form, the CDR3 reads TGCGCCAGCAGCCAAGATCCCCGTCAGGGTACCGGGGAGCTGTTTTTT. The genes are TRBV4-3 and TRBJ2-2; D may be TRBD1 (5 bases). V was cut by 0 bases and J by 5 bases, with 13 bases left in between. The germline V gene encodes CDR1 LGHNA and CDR2 YSLEER. The CDR3 covers 16 residues.